What follows are 4 T cell receptor beta chains derived from one specimen sequenced in a study of radiation and T cells in renal cell carcinoma. Time point noted: baseline pretreatment blood. Treatment here: 15 Gy SBRT to primary tumor, nephrectomy 4 weeks later. Measured with immunoSEQ multiplex PCR; TCRdb has only the in-frame clones, and not every one. The sample contains 87,000 or so clones, around nine tenths of which appear only once. The specimen was blood, collected from a patient whose treatment included radiotherapy and nephrectomy. These receptor sequences come from a man in his forties or fifties with renal cell carcinoma.

The V call is TRBV19, the J call TRBJ1-4, with 8 bases fitting TRBD1. The CDR3 runs 14 residues. Germline V CDR1 and CDR2: LNHDA, SQIVND (reference sequence). V dropped 11 bases and J dropped 4; count of bases not matched to a gene: 9. CDR3 sequence: CAVASTGDNEKLFF. The CDR3 nucleotides read TGTGCCGTAGCGTCGACAGGGGATAATGAAAAACTGTTTTTT.

V usage is TRBV5-6 and J usage is TRBJ2-7, with D perhaps matching TRBD1 (6 bases). The germline V gene has CDR1 SGHDT and CDR2 YYEEEE. V lost 4 bases to trimming and J lost 3 bases, with 17 bases between them. The CDR3 has 15 residues. Written as DNA, the CDR3 is TGTGCCAGCAGCCTATACTCAGGGGTCGGCTACGAGCAGTACTTC. It translates to CASSLYSGVGYEQYF. The whole variable domain, remainder taken from reference TRBV5-6 and TRBJ2-7, is DAGVTQSPTHLIKTRGQQVTLRCSPKSGHDTVSWYQQALGQGPQFIFQYYEEEERQRGNFPDRFSGHQFPNYSSELNVNALLLGDSALYLCASSLYSGVGYEQYFGPGTRLTVT.

This clone came up once. V gene TRBV9 combines with J gene TRBJ1-1; a possible D gene is TRBD1 (6 bases). The germline V and J ends were trimmed by 0 bases and 10 bases, with 13 bases remaining between them. CDR1 SGDLS and CDR2 YYNGEE come from the germline V gene. This CDR3 comprises 13 residues. The CDR3 coding sequence is TGTGCCAGCAGCGTAGGACAGGAGCAGAGAGCTTTCTTT. This sequence encodes CASSVGQEQRAFF.

J is TRBJ1-6 and V is TRBV5-8, with a possible D match to TRBD1 (5 bases). The CDR3 is 14 amino acids. Between the trimmed V and J ends, which lost 3 bases and 8 bases, there was a span of 12 bases. Germline V lookup: CDR1 SGHTS, CDR2 YDEGEE. CDR3 in DNA: TGTGCCAGCAGCTCCGACAGTAGGGATTCACCCCTCCACTTT. Residues: CASSSDSRDSPLHF.